The text below deals with one T cell receptor (beta chain). This specimen comes from a study of blood T cell repertoires in COVID-19. The CDR3 contains 16 residues. The V gene end was trimmed by 5 bases and the J gene end by 5 bases; junction bases not matched to a gene: 11. Germline CDR1 is LNHDA and CDR2 is SQIVND (reference sequence). TCRdb's copy holds only in-frame clones and misses some; the assay was immunoSEQ multiplex PCR. The table lists 140,000 or so clones, more than 75% of them singletons. The TCR comes from a human donor in a cohort sampled during active COVID-19. What was sequenced was peripheral blood. The rearrangement links TRBV19 to TRBJ2-2, with 7 bases fitting TRBD2. The CDR3 spells CASSSRVRERTGELFF. Here the CDR3 DNA reads TGTGCCAGTAGTTCCCGGGTGCGGGAGAGGACCGGGGAGCTGTTTTTT.